One sample yielded the 5 T cell receptor beta chains listed below, sequenced in a study of blood T cell repertoires in COVID-19. TCRdb's table, derived via immunoSEQ multiplex PCR, lists solely in-frame clones and lacks some. Of 120,000 to 150,000 clones in the sample, 85% were seen once. The sequencing input was peripheral blood. Receptors were obtained from a man in his fifties or sixties with acute or convalescent COVID-19.

This sequence joins TRBV7-9 and TRBJ1-1; D may be TRBD1 (5 bases). The CDR3 totals 14 residues. Per germline, CDR1 SEHNR and CDR2 FQNEAQ (reference sequence). Trimming removed 5 bases from V and 4 bases from J, with 14 bases in between. The chain's CDR3 is CASSKDAGGTEAFF. Written as DNA, the CDR3 is TGTGCCAGCAGCAAAGATGCGGGGGGCACTGAAGCTTTCTTT.

This clone was detected only a few times. V is TRBV30 and J is TRBJ2-6; D unresolved. Trimming left V 2 bases short and J 0 bases short, with 5 bases between. In germline, CDR1 is GTSNPN, CDR2 SVGIG (reference sequence). CDR3 length: 14 residues. The CDR3 protein is CAWSTYSGANVLTF. CDR3 nucleotides: TGTGCCTGGAGTACCTACTCTGGGGCCAACGTCCTGACTTTC.

The chain employs TRBV5-1 and TRBJ2-2; 7 bases are a match to TRBD1. Trimming took 4 bases from V and 10 from J; bases not matched to a gene: 10. Germline values: CDR1 SGHRS, CDR2 YFSETQ. The CDR3 contains 14 residues. CDR3 sequence: CASSTRQGPTELFF. The DNA of the CDR3 is TGCGCCAGCAGCACCCGACAGGGCCCGACGGAGCTGTTTTTT.

This chain's CDR3 is CASSKTSGVALNEQFF. As DNA, the CDR3 is TGTGCCAGTAGTAAGACTAGCGGGGTCGCCCTCAATGAGCAGTTCTTC. V is TRBV19 and J is TRBJ2-1, with TRBD2 matching over 11 bases. The CDR3 totals 16 residues. The J segment lost 6 bases and the V segment lost 4 bases, leaving 8 bases of the junction unmatched. Germline V gives CDR1 LNHDA, CDR2 SQIVND (reference sequence).

In its sample, this clone was seen a few times. The CDR3 DNA reads TGTGCCAGCAGCCAAGATGGTGCGGGGCAGGCTAATGAAAAACTGTTTTTT. It yields the protein CASSQDGAGQANEKLFF. This chain connects TRBV4-2 to TRBJ1-4, with D perhaps matching TRBD1 (5 bases). With 0 bases removed from V and 3 bases from J, the gap between germline ends came to 14 bases. CDR3 length: 17 amino acids. The germline gives CDR1 LGHNA, CDR2 YNFKEQ.